This T cell receptor (beta chain) was documented in a study of cytomegalovirus exposure and HLA in healthy donors (dated by TCRdb to 2017 to 2019). About the full investigation: An earlier analysis of under 600 of the donors reported approximately 300 Gb of sequence data and some 100 million unique TCR beta sequences from roughly 200 million T cells. An early release that covered some 630 HLA-typed donors contained approximately 300 gigabases of sequencing data and tens of millions of unique TCR sequences. Of the roughly 410 genotyped donors, 75% to 85% were placed in the genetic ancestry cluster associated with self-reported Caucasian donors. The study aimed to test whether cataloging public T cell receptors could reveal signatures of past pathogen exposure. The study profiled the T cell repertoires of under 700 subjects by immunosequencing and related them to cytomegalovirus serostatus. Besides the first cohort of 500 to 700 subjects, a separate validation cohort made up of about 120 different subjects was used. To predict cytomegalovirus infection status, the study brought together high-throughput TCR immunosequencing, statistical association of individual TCRs with disease status, and machine learning. In a later analysis, previously published TCR beta repertoires from 666 donors were re-analyzed and high-resolution HLA genotyping was added so that TCR occurrence patterns could be studied. Rather than drawing on any new phenotypic data, the later analysis identified candidate immune exposures from TCR beta sequences and the way those sequences occurred across donors. In an earlier analysis of more than 550 of the donors, high-throughput TCR beta sequencing was used to judge whether each TCR beta V gene segment behaved as functional or pseudogenic. Donor age, sex, ethnicity and CMV serostatus were compiled alongside the repertoire data. A later genetic analysis used genome-wide SNP genotypes for about three fifths of the roughly 700 donors, treating that subset as a discovery cohort. Every discovery cohort repertoire had been produced on one sequencing platform. Class I and class II HLA loci were covered by the typing at four-digit resolution. The number of typed donors differed by locus: roughly 629-630 for A, B, C, DRB1 and DQB1; some 540 for DQA1; over 600 for DPA1; and 400 to 480 for DPB1. Several DR-DQ haplotypes were treated as single units for association and clustering because of strong linkage in the cohort. Across 300 to 500 genotyped donors of the cohort, an average of roughly 250,000 unique TCR beta nucleotide sequences per donor were sequenced, and 15% to 20% of those sequences were non-productive.

The library relied on the immunoSEQ multiplex PCR assay. For the multiplex PCR, a mixture combining 60 forward primers for TCR Vbeta segments and 13 reverse primers for TCR Jbeta segments was used. The CDR3 region of rearranged TCR beta genes was amplified from genomic DNA with a multiplex PCR assay. Amplified TCR beta libraries were sequenced as 87-base-pair reads on the Illumina HiSeq System. The source study handled its data this way. Across the 700 or so repertoires, a later analysis counted roughly 84 million unique TCR beta chains, 9.5 million to 13 million of which were shared by at least two donors. To remove PCR and sequencing errors, raw reads were error-corrected and collapsed into unique sequences using a nearest-neighbor algorithm that merged closely related sequences. V, D and J gene segments were assigned by aligning CDR3 sequences to IMGT reference sequences. For a sequence to be retained, a match of at least six nucleotides was required to both a V gene segment and a J gene segment. Rearrangements were called productive when the CDR3 lacked stop codons and stayed in frame with V and J; all others were non-productive. CDR3 was defined by IMGT convention, running from the second conserved V-encoded cysteine to the conserved J-encoded phenylalanine. The earlier analysis of about 640 of the donors excluded any sequence lacking an unambiguous match to a single V gene segment. An earlier analysis of several hundred of the donors called V segments functional above 56.7% productive rearrangements and segregating when the between-donor standard deviation exceeded 5%. A statistical classification framework was built for diagnosing cytomegalovirus status from the catalog of TCR beta chain sequences. In a later analysis, TCR nucleotide sequences were compared against IMGT/GENE-DB human TR gene sequences so that V and J genes could be assigned. A later analysis assigned CDR3 sequences and most-parsimonious VDJ recombination scenarios with the TCRdist pipeline. In a later analysis, every TCR beta chain was defined by the combination of its CDR3 amino acid sequence and its V-gene family, and reads without a unique V-gene family were dropped. To address suspected cross-contamination and a sequencing artifact, a later analysis removed some 620 highly shared, low-generation-probability nucleotide sequences. A later analysis calculated a clonal expansion index for each public chain from normalized within-repertoire ranks of inferred template counts. Generation probabilities in a later analysis came from a VDJ recombination model fitted to out-of-frame rearrangements, and those results were checked against IGoR. A later analysis scored TCR-TCR, TCR-HLA and TCR-CMV co-occurrence with hypergeometric tests, applying a repertoire-size bias correction to TCR pairs. False discovery rates were estimated in a later analysis by permuting HLA or CMV assignments 20 times. In a later analysis, co-occurring TCRs were grouped using DBSCAN, with TCRdist sequence similarity added in when clustering inside HLA-allele-positive subsets. Co-occurrence clustering excluded repertoires with fewer than 30,000 or more than 120,000 public chains, plus five with anomalous nucleotide sharing. Sourced from immuneACCESS, this table was stored by TCRdb with only in-frame sequences that have V and J called. A share of the clones is absent; for the studies checked, an unresolved V gene accounts for under half, and the remainder has no known explanation. The V and J calls and clone size were taken over from that table, and D and trimming were inferred from the DNA. A total of 150,000 to 200,000 clones appear in this sample, around four fifths of them only once. The biggest ten clones account for 2% to 2.5% of the sample.

A word on this clone: There is no known antigen for this receptor. Per-nucleotide qualities are absent, and no much larger clonotype sits a single base away.

At the junction V is shortened by 3 bases and J by 1 base; bases outside the gene matches: 6. CDR1 SGDLS and CDR2 YYNGEE were looked up in the germline V gene. The CDR3, from cysteine to phenylalanine, totals 15 residues. The DNA shown is the 45-base CDR3, in frame from base 1. The cohort was made up of about 670 healthy bone marrow donors. At the time of sampling, all cohort members were nominally healthy, though unrecorded immune exposures were likely present. The donor tested CMV seronegative and was one of the 352 seronegative cohort members. Each donor provided a peripheral blood sample, and peripheral blood mononuclear cells were used for TCR beta sequencing. Genomic DNA extraction from the blood cell samples was performed with the Qiagen DNeasy Blood Extraction Kit. Overall study results and their limits: Because some donors lacked HLA typing at each locus, the association tests relied only on the typed subset. In a later analysis, HLA-associated TCR beta chains showed more clonal expansion and lower generation probabilities than non-associated chains that were equally common. Because the 87-base-pair reads could not distinguish some IMGT-functional V segments, including TRBV6-2 and TRBV6-3, those segments were excluded. A group of highly shared sequence variants was considered likely to be a technical artifact of the sequencing pipeline. Only TCR beta chains were sequenced in this cohort, and the absence of alpha or paired-chain data limited detectable features. Specific HLA alleles were associated with 15,000 to 20,000 TCR beta sequences at a false discovery rate of 0.05 in a later analysis. Several of the top co-occurrence clusters appeared to be linked to parvovirus B19, influenza, CMV and Epstein-Barr virus, according to a later analysis. Immune exposure information for the cohort was limited to CMV serostatus. A few of the identified cytomegalovirus-associated TCR beta chains were confirmed in vitro to be specific for cytomegalovirus antigens. The classifier was reported to diagnose cytomegalovirus status with high specificity and sensitivity in both the original and validation cohorts. Most CMV-associated TCR beta chains appeared to be HLA-restricted in a later analysis, and the HLA associations seemed to be driven largely by CMV exposure. When HLA alleles, especially DR and DQ, strongly co-occurred, TCR associations were difficult to assign to individual alleles. A further reported finding was that TCR beta sequences accurately predicted the HLA-A and HLA-B alleles for most subjects in the first cohort. Linkage disequilibrium might explain the correlated functional status among segregating V segments, but an unknown experimental factor could not be excluded. The study gave a list of 150 to 200 TCR beta chains associated with cytomegalovirus. Most TCR sequences were observed very rarely across donors, whereas some public TCRs were present in many individuals. It was suggested by the authors that the approach could potentially be generalized to other disease states and immunological phenotypes. A later genetic analysis associated a missense DCLRE1C variant with V-gene and J-gene trimming of TCR beta chains, and an independent cohort replicated the association. In an earlier analysis of under 600 of the donors, most TCR beta V segments were observed in productive rearrangements about 87% or about 30% of the time, broadly matching IMGT annotations. In a later genetic analysis, fewer N-insertions in productive TCRs were reported among donors in an Asian-associated ancestry cluster than the 666-donor mean. The earlier analysis of some 540 of the donors excluded roughly 17 rarely observed V segments, including chromosome 9 orphons, because counts were too low. Presence/absence analyses assumed roughly uniform sequencing depth across donors, an assumption that may not hold. In a later analysis, the rate of TCR association differed among HLA loci, with DRB1 alleles having the most associated TCRs and HLA-C alleles having the fewest.

The source of this sequence is a female donor in good health and CMV-seronegative. This receptor chain uses TRBV9 and TRBJ2-7; TRBD2 agrees with 8 junctional bases. The sequenced sample was PBMCs. The CDR3 region reads CASSGRTSGSYEQYF. The nucleotides read TGTGCCAGCAGCGGCCGCACTAGCGGTTCCTACGAGCAGTACTTC.